A selection of T cell receptor beta chains follows, all from one sample in a study of blood T cell repertoires in COVID-19. Measured with immunoSEQ multiplex PCR; TCRdb has only the in-frame clones, and not every one. Of fewer than 350,000 clones in the sample, around 85% were seen once. Input material: PBMCs or T cells enriched from blood (not recorded which). The origin of the receptors is a woman aged 45-60 years who had recovered from COVID-19. The CDR3 runs from the conserved cysteine through the conserved F or W. Where a row states a size, it is once, few, many or the class of an expanded clone; other rows omit it.

v_call clone_size cdr3_aa
TRBV3-1/TRBV3-2 . CASSPTYQETQYF
TRBV10-2 . CASRVGLAGMADTQYF
TRBV6-5 . CATGLANHNEQFF
TRBV12-3/TRBV12-4 . CASSSGGHTQYF
TRBV7-3 . CASSLNELTGNTGELFF
TRBV19 . CASKPRETHQPQHF
TRBV27 . CASSPGTGGAGTEAFF
TRBV30 . CAWSAQGDYGYTF
TRBV7-9 few CASSPRTSGRAREQYF
TRBV5-4 . CASSANRNANYGYTF
TRBV30 . CAWSTRGYEQYF
TRBV7-3 once CASSRTSGGANEQFF
TRBV15 . CATSTGRGRLYGYTF
TRBV9 once CASSVELPLAGTDTQYF
TRBV28 . CASRLPGTSYEQFF
TRBV5-1 . CASSLRPGGYGYTF
TRBV10-2 few CASSDRVNSPLHF
TRBV3-1/TRBV3-2 . CASSQDSTNTGELFF
TRBV5-1 . CASSGGQSTDTQYF
TRBV30 . CAWSVSFANEKLFF
TRBV5-1 once CASSVDSKETQYF
TRBV7-8 . CASSSPGQESYEQYF
TRBV27 . CASSGVLGNEQYF
TRBV2 few CASSESSGGPGELFF
TRBV5-1 . CASRDPYRVAYNEQFF
TRBV6-6 . CASSKSDRGYTEAFF
TRBV5-8 . CASSLGLAGGETQYF
TRBV7-2 . CASSLGETGELFF
TRBV7-9 . CASSRGQNTEAFF
TRBV18 . CASSPQTGGNEKLFF
TRBV6-5 . CASSRGIANEKLFF
TRBV5-4 . CASSRQGARYGYTF
TRBV19 . CASSGQGFNQPQHF
TRBV5-1 few CASSFEDRGLDEQYF